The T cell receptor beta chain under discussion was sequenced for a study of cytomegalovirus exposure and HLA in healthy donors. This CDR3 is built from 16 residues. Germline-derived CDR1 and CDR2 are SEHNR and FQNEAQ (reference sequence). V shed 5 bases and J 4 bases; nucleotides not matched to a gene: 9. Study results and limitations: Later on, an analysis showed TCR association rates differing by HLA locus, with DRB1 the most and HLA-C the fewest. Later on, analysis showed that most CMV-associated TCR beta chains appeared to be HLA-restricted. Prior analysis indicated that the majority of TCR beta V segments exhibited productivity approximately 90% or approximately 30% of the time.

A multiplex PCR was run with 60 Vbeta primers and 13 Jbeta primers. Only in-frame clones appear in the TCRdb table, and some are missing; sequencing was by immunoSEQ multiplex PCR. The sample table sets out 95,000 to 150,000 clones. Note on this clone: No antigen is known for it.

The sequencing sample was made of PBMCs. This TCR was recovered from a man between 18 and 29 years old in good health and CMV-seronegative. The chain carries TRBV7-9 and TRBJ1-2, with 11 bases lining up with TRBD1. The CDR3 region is CASSPDRGQSFYGYTF. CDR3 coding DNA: TGTGCCAGCAGCCCGGACAGGGGGCAGTCCTTCTATGGCTACACCTTC.